Sequencing of this T cell receptor beta chain was carried out in a study of T-cell reconstitution after alpha-beta-depleted transplantation in children. General study results and limits: Most T-cell counts and diversity one year after the transplant came from T cells that were newly produced. Elevated TCRbeta diversity at day 60 was traced, in some patients, to surviving recipient T cells and thymic progenitors. Approximately two months post-transplant, alpha-beta T cells reportedly originated from several hundred expanded graft clones.

This CDR3 has 16 residues. V shed 3 bases, J shed 6 bases, and the junction held 7 bases outside the gene matches. Points on this clonotype: The antigen is unknown.

Unique molecular identifiers were incorporated when the TCRbeta library was constructed. TCRdb reprocessed the PCR reads with MiXCR, giving one entry per CDR3 protein. The data hold 500,000 to 650,000 distinct CDR3 sequences, with 10% to 15% observed a single time. The V and J genes are TRBV12-3 or TRBV12-4 and TRBJ1-6; TRBD1 agrees at 8 bases. This clonotype originated in a male patient between 10 and 17 years old who had a stem cell transplant for acute myeloid leukemia, so the T cells may come from the graft donor. The sample here was PBMCs, mostly from graft donor cells, taken 360 days after TCRalphabeta/CD19-depleted stem cell transplant. The CDR3: CASSLGQAYFNSPLHF. Written as DNA, the CDR3 is TGTGCCAGCAGTTTGGGACAGGCCTATTTTAATTCACCCCTCCACTTT.